This T cell receptor beta chain derives from a study of T cell changes during pregnancy in multiple sclerosis. The assay was immunoSEQ multiplex PCR, and TCRdb's table has in-frame clones only and misses some. This sample has tens of thousands of clones, with about 91% found just once. The CDR3 spans 13 residues. The germline CDR1 and CDR2 sequences are PRHDT and FYEKMQ (reference sequence). Trimming took 3 bases from V and 2 from J; bases not matched to a gene: 0. This chain uses TRBV13 with TRBJ1-2, with TRBD1 matching 7 bases. The material sequenced was CD8+ T cells from peripheral blood mononuclear cells, taken before pregnancy. The receptor comes from a female donor with multiple sclerosis, enrolled in a pregnancy study. The CDR3 here is CASSLDRNYGYTF. CDR3 coding DNA: TGTGCCAGCAGCTTGGACAGGAACTATGGCTACACCTTC.